These T cell receptor beta chains were read from a single sample in a study of blood T cells in healthy people across ages. MiXCR, applied by TCRdb to the 5' RACE reads, yields one record per CDR3 protein. The sample holds 1.5 million to 2 million distinct CDR3 sequences, around 48% seen once. The sequencing sample was made of blood. The receptors shown here come from a woman aged 40 to 50 in good health. Both conserved end residues are part of each CDR3. The D gene is left open where the match is weak. Only part of the rows carry a size: once, few, many, or a class if the clone is expanded.

v_gene: TRBV20-1; abundance: few; len: 15; d_gene: .; j_gene: TRBJ2-5; CDR3nt: TGCAGTGCTAGGCCCCTCGACGGCCTACAAGAGACCCAGTACTTC; CDR3aa: CSARPLDGLQETQYF
v_gene: TRBV29-1; abundance: once; len: 14; d_gene: .; j_gene: TRBJ1-6; CDR3nt: TGCAGCGTGCGCGGGACTCTGGGGGACTCACCCCTCCACTTT; CDR3aa: CSVRGTLGDSPLHF
v_gene: TRBV4-1; abundance: few; len: 14; d_gene: .; j_gene: TRBJ2-1; CDR3nt: TGCGCCAGCAGCCACGACGGGGTCTACAATGAGCAGTTCTTC; CDR3aa: CASSHDGVYNEQFF
v_gene: TRBV4-1; abundance: .; len: 16; d_gene: TRBD2; j_gene: TRBJ2-1; CDR3nt: TGCGCCAGCAGCCAACGAGCGGGAAGCTCCTACAATGAGCAGTTCTTC; CDR3aa: CASSQRAGSSYNEQFF
v_gene: TRBV20-1; abundance: few; len: 12; d_gene: TRBD1; j_gene: TRBJ2-3; CDR3nt: TGCAGTGCCAGACAGGGAGTAGATACGCAGTATTTT; CDR3aa: CSARQGVDTQYF
v_gene: TRBV20-1; abundance: .; len: 14; d_gene: TRBD1; j_gene: TRBJ1-5; CDR3nt: TGCAGTGCTAGAGATGTAGGGGGCAAACAGCCCCAGCATTTT; CDR3aa: CSARDVGGKQPQHF
v_gene: TRBV24-1; abundance: .; len: 16; d_gene: .; j_gene: TRBJ2-1; CDR3nt: TGTGCCACCAGTGATTTCGGGGGCGCAGATCGTAATGAGCAGTTCTTC; CDR3aa: CATSDFGGADRNEQFF
v_gene: TRBV6-2/TRBV6-3; abundance: .; len: 17; d_gene: .; j_gene: TRBJ1-5; CDR3nt: TGTGCCAGCAGCGCCACAGGAGACAGGTTGAGAAATCAGCCCCAGCATTTT; CDR3aa: CASSATGDRLRNQPQHF
v_gene: TRBV2; abundance: .; len: 14; d_gene: .; j_gene: TRBJ2-7; CDR3nt: TGTGCCAGCAGCCCCCGACAGGTACACTACGAGCAGTACTTC; CDR3aa: CASSPRQVHYEQYF
v_gene: TRBV3-1; abundance: few; len: 16; d_gene: TRBD1; j_gene: TRBJ2-5; CDR3nt: TGTGCCAGCAGCCCCCAAACCGGACAGGGCAAAGAGACCCAGTACTTC; CDR3aa: CASSPQTGQGKETQYF
v_gene: TRBV15; abundance: .; len: 13; d_gene: .; j_gene: TRBJ1-6; CDR3nt: TGTGCCACCAGCAGTCGGGATAATTCACCCCTCCACTTT; CDR3aa: CATSSRDNSPLHF
v_gene: TRBV6-6; abundance: .; len: 16; d_gene: .; j_gene: TRBJ2-7; CDR3nt: TGTGCCAGCAGTTACTCGAAGGCTAGACTCGCGGGGGCCCAGTACTTC; CDR3aa: CASSYSKARLAGAQYF
v_gene: TRBV2; abundance: .; len: 16; d_gene: TRBD2; j_gene: TRBJ2-3; CDR3nt: TGTGCCAGCAGCCCCTGGCTAGCGGTACACACAGATACGCAGTATTTT; CDR3aa: CASSPWLAVHTDTQYF
v_gene: TRBV20-1; abundance: .; len: 14; d_gene: TRBD2; j_gene: TRBJ2-4; CDR3nt: TGCAGTGCTAGCAGGCGGGGGGCCTCCGAGGAGCAGTATTTC; CDR3aa: CSASRRGASEEQYF
v_gene: TRBV20-1; abundance: .; len: 14; d_gene: .; j_gene: TRBJ2-3; CDR3nt: TGCAGTGCTACGGAGGCCGCCGGGACAGATACGCAGTATTTT; CDR3aa: CSATEAAGTDTQYF
v_gene: TRBV20-1; abundance: many; len: 11; d_gene: .; j_gene: TRBJ2-3; CDR3nt: TGCAGTGCTAGTCGCACAGATACGCAGTATTTT; CDR3aa: CSASRTDTQYF
v_gene: TRBV4-3; abundance: .; len: 15; d_gene: .; j_gene: TRBJ1-4; CDR3nt: TGCGCCAGCAGCCAATACATGCGACAGGACGAAAAACTGTTTTTT; CDR3aa: CASSQYMRQDEKLFF
v_gene: TRBV29-1; abundance: .; len: 15; d_gene: .; j_gene: TRBJ2-1; CDR3nt: TGCAGCGTTGAATGTGTCCGGGGGCCTTACAATGAGCAGTTCTTC; CDR3aa: CSVECVRGPYNEQFF
v_gene: TRBV25-1; abundance: few; len: 11; d_gene: .; j_gene: TRBJ2-3; CDR3nt: TGTGCCACCACCCCGGGGGATACGCAGTATTTT; CDR3aa: CATTPGDTQYF
v_gene: TRBV13; abundance: .; len: 13; d_gene: .; j_gene: TRBJ2-7; CDR3nt: TGTGCCAGCAGCTTCGCCCACTCCTACGAGCAGTACTTC; CDR3aa: CASSFAHSYEQYF
v_gene: TRBV7-2; abundance: .; len: 12; d_gene: TRBD1; j_gene: TRBJ2-7; CDR3nt: TGTGCCAGCAAAGGGGGCGGGTACGAGCAGTACTTC; CDR3aa: CASKGGGYEQYF
v_gene: TRBV6-5; abundance: once; len: 15; d_gene: TRBD2; j_gene: TRBJ2-3; CDR3nt: TGTGCCAGCAGTTACCGACTAGCGGGGCTGGATACGCAGTATTTT; CDR3aa: CASSYRLAGLDTQYF
v_gene: TRBV7-2; abundance: few; len: 14; d_gene: .; j_gene: TRBJ2-5; CDR3nt: TGTGCCAGCAGCCGTGCTGACGCCGGGGAGACCCAGTACTTC; CDR3aa: CASSRADAGETQYF
v_gene: TRBV28; abundance: .; len: 16; d_gene: .; j_gene: TRBJ2-7; CDR3nt: TGTGCCGGCAGTCCTCCCCGTCCGGGACGCCATTACGAGCAGTACTTC; CDR3aa: CAGSPPRPGRHYEQYF
v_gene: TRBV29-1; abundance: few; len: 14; d_gene: .; j_gene: TRBJ1-5; CDR3nt: TGCAGCGTGACGACGGGGTCGGGCCTCCAGCCCCAGCATTTT; CDR3aa: CSVTTGSGLQPQHF
v_gene: TRBV6-2/TRBV6-3; abundance: .; len: 12; d_gene: .; j_gene: TRBJ2-4; CDR3nt: TGTGCCAGCAGTCAGGGGGGAGAGTCCCAGTACTTC; CDR3aa: CASSQGGESQYF
v_gene: TRBV6-2/TRBV6-3; abundance: .; len: 14; d_gene: .; j_gene: TRBJ2-5; CDR3nt: TGTGCCAGCAGTTACTCAGGGAGAGAAGAGACCCGGTACTTC; CDR3aa: CASSYSGREETRYF
v_gene: TRBV20-1; abundance: .; len: 15; d_gene: TRBD1; j_gene: TRBJ1-4; CDR3nt: TGCAGTGCTAGGGGCCAGGGGGCCAAGAATGAAAAACTGTTTTTT; CDR3aa: CSARGQGAKNEKLFF
v_gene: TRBV25-1; abundance: .; len: 14; d_gene: .; j_gene: TRBJ1-4; CDR3nt: TGTGCCAGCAGTGAAAGGCGGGAGAATGAAAAACTGTTTTTT; CDR3aa: CASSERRENEKLFF
v_gene: TRBV15; abundance: .; len: 16; d_gene: TRBD1; j_gene: TRBJ2-3; CDR3nt: TGTGCCACCAGCAGATATGGGGACAGCAGTGCAGATACGCAGTATTTT; CDR3aa: CATSRYGDSSADTQYF
v_gene: TRBV12-3/TRBV12-4; abundance: .; len: 16; d_gene: .; j_gene: TRBJ2-7; CDR3nt: TGTGCCAGCAGTTTAAATCCCCTCCAGGGCTCCTACGAGCAGTACTTC; CDR3aa: CASSLNPLQGSYEQYF
v_gene: TRBV11-2; abundance: .; len: 17; d_gene: TRBD1; j_gene: TRBJ2-3; CDR3nt: TGTGCCAGCAGCCCAGCCCCTGGACAGGTGGACACAGATACGCAGTATTTT; CDR3aa: CASSPAPGQVDTDTQYF
v_gene: TRBV4-3; abundance: .; len: 14; d_gene: .; j_gene: TRBJ1-2; CDR3nt: TGCGCCAGCAGCCCCTCCTTCCGGGACAATGGCTACACCTTC; CDR3aa: CASSPSFRDNGYTF
v_gene: TRBV24-1; abundance: .; len: 16; d_gene: .; j_gene: TRBJ2-1; CDR3nt: TGTGCCACCAGTGCCTTTCCGGGCCCTGGGAACGATGAGCAGTTCTTC; CDR3aa: CATSAFPGPGNDEQFF
v_gene: TRBV6-1; abundance: .; len: 17; d_gene: TRBD2; j_gene: TRBJ2-1; CDR3nt: TGTGCCAGCAGAGAAGCGGGGGGGATTAGCTCCTACAATGAGCAGTTCTTC; CDR3aa: CASREAGGISSYNEQFF
v_gene: TRBV28; abundance: .; len: 13; d_gene: .; j_gene: TRBJ2-3; CDR3nt: TGTGCCACCGACGGACAGCCCAGTTTTACGCAGTATTTT; CDR3aa: CATDGQPSFTQYF
v_gene: TRBV12-3/TRBV12-4; abundance: .; len: 18; d_gene: TRBD1; j_gene: TRBJ1-1; CDR3nt: TGTGCCAGCACGTCCTTCGGAGGGGGCGCCTGTTGTGACACTGAAGCTTTCTTT; CDR3aa: CASTSFGGGACCDTEAFF
v_gene: TRBV13; abundance: .; len: 12; d_gene: .; j_gene: TRBJ2-7; CDR3nt: TGTGCCAGCAGCCATTACCGGGGCGAGCAGTACTTC; CDR3aa: CASSHYRGEQYF
v_gene: TRBV27; abundance: few; len: 11; d_gene: .; j_gene: TRBJ2-3; CDR3nt: TGTGCCAGCAGCCACCTAGGTGCGCAGTATTTT; CDR3aa: CASSHLGAQYF